Sequencing of this T cell receptor (beta chain) was carried out in a study of blood T cell repertoires in COVID-19. Study context: Italy, Spain and the United States were the sources of the convalescent and acute COVID-19 samples. Sample material is recorded as cDNA or gDNA derived from T cells, B-cell-depleted T cells, or PBMCs.

Original methodology: For nucleated cells, counts were estimated from reference gene primer amplification. Generated by immunoSEQ multiplex PCR, the TCRdb table keeps only in-frame clones and is missing some. V and J calls and clone size are copied from that table; D and trimming were computed from the DNA. The data hold some 200,000 clones, with more than 65% observed a single time. The V and J ends lost 0 bases and 8 bases respectively, with 7 bases between them. The CDR3 runs 12 residues. Germline-derived CDR1 and CDR2 are LGHNA and YNFKEQ. Sequencing input: peripheral blood. The chain carries TRBV4-2 and TRBJ1-1; perhaps TRBD1 as D (6 bases). The sequence was collected from a woman aged 60 to 75 with acute or convalescent COVID-19. Here the CDR3 reads CASSQDGTEAFF. The CDR3 nucleotides are TGTGCCAGCAGCCAAGATGGGACAGAAGCTTTCTTT.